This TCR beta chain was captured in a study of vaccination and CD4 T cells after COVID-19. Study summary: Two of the convalescents were Hispanic, and convalescents were six males and four females. The study drew post-COVID samples a median around 100 days after diagnosis (range 35 to 161). Overlapping spike pools from SARS-CoV-2 and HCoV-NL63, HCoV-OC43 and HCoV-229E served as culture stimuli.

Germline V gene data show CDR1 as DFQATT and CDR2 as SNEGSKA (reference sequence). Germline trimming cut 5 bases from V and 5 bases from J; bases unmatched to any gene: 8. The CDR3 extends over 13 amino acids. As regards this clonotype: No antigen is known for it.

Treatment indicated: approximately 9-day PBMC culture with coronavirus spike peptide pools or control peptides (ViraFEST assay). Antigen-specific T cells were expanded with peptide pools by ViraFEST, and TCRs were then sequenced. An Oncomine TCR Beta short-read assay was used to sequence the DNA from cultured CD4+ T cells. TCRdb ran MiXCR on the PCR reads and lists one entry per CDR3 protein. The sample lists tens of thousands of distinct CDR3 sequences; 58% were seen once. The V call is TRBV20-1, the J call TRBJ2-5; TRBD2 agrees at 7 bases. Sequenced sample: CD4+ T cells from blood, cultured in vitro. The TCR sequence derives from a human donor who had recovered from COVID-19. In DNA, the CDR3 is TGCAGTGCTCCGCGGGGGACCGGGGAGACCCAGTACTTC. The encoded protein is CSAPRGTGETQYF.